One sample yielded the 15 T cell receptor beta chains listed below, sequenced in a study of control samples from healthy donors and cancer patients (TCRdb year 2020). The library was built by means of the immunoSEQ multiplex PCR assay. TCRdb obtained this table from immuneACCESS and retained in-frame rearrangements with V and J assigned. These tables miss some clones; where compared with another copy, unresolved V genes account for less than half of the shortfall, and the remainder is unexplained. The sample yields tens of thousands of clones; about four fifths were counted once. About 9.4% of the sample belongs to the ten largest clones. Sequencing was carried out using blood. Receptor source: a man aged 65 to 79 in good health.

This chain links TRBV19 with TRBJ2-2, with D tentatively TRBD2 (5 bases). This CDR3 region has 16 residues. Trimming took off 5 bases at V and 8 bases at J, with 21 bases between the two ends. CDR1 is LNHDA, CDR2 SQIVND, per germline (reference sequence). The CDR3 here is CASSHLGSGGNGELFF. CDR3 nucleotide sequence: TGTGCCAGTAGTCACCTGGGGAGCGGTGGTAATGGGGAGCTGTTTTTT.

The chain joins TRBV28 to TRBJ1-1, with D perhaps matching TRBD1 (5 bases). This CDR3 is 16 amino acids long. V was cut by 2 bases and J by 2 bases, with 15 bases left in between. Germline V gene data show CDR1 as MDHEN and CDR2 as SYDVKM. Here the CDR3 reads CASSLMGGAGNTEAFF. The CDR3, as DNA: TGTGCCAGCAGTTTAATGGGCGGGGCTGGTAACACTGAAGCTTTCTTT. Full variable domain (remainder filled in from reference TRBV28 and TRBJ1-1): DVKVTQSSRYLVKRTGEKVFLECVQDMDHENMFWYRQDPGLGLRLIYFSYDVKMKEKGDIPEGYSVSREKKERFSLILESASTNQTSMYLCASSLMGGAGNTEAFFGQGTRLTVV.

V usage is TRBV5-4 and J usage is TRBJ2-5; 13 bases are a match to TRBD2. The CDR3 is made up of 19 amino acids. CDR1 is SGHNT, CDR2 YYREEE, per germline (reference sequence). With 0 bases clipped from V and 0 bases from J, the junction kept 8 bases outside the gene matches. CDR3 protein: CASSLGGRGTSGDQETQYF. CDR3 DNA: TGTGCCAGCAGCTTGGGCGGCAGGGGGACTAGCGGGGACCAAGAGACCCAGTACTTC.

V is TRBV19 and J is TRBJ1-5, with D tentatively TRBD1 (5 bases). The CDR3 is 16 amino acids. The germline V gene encodes CDR1 LNHDA and CDR2 SQIVND (reference sequence). V was shortened by 5 bases and J by 2 bases, with 16 bases between the two germline ends. The CDR3 region has the DNA TGTGCCAGTAGTCCCCGCAGGGTGGTCGGCAATCAGCCCCAGCATTTT. Its translation is CASSPRRVVGNQPQHF.

The CDR3 nucleotides read TGTGCCAGCAGCTTAAACAGGGTCAATCAAGAGACCCAGTACTTC. Translation: CASSLNRVNQETQYF. V and J are TRBV7-9 and TRBJ2-5, with D maybe TRBD1 (6 bases). With 2 bases removed from V and 2 bases from J, the gap between germline ends came to 12 bases. From germline, CDR1 is SEHNR and CDR2 FQNEAQ (reference sequence). This CDR3 region has 15 residues.

V usage is TRBV29-1 and J usage is TRBJ2-2; D gene ambiguous. Deletions cut 4 bases from V and 3 bases from J, with 6 bases between. The CDR3 extends over 12 amino acids. Germline V gene lookup returns CDR1 SQVTM and CDR2 ANQGSEA. CDR3 sequence: CSVGQYTGELFF. The CDR3 nucleotides read TGCAGCGTTGGGCAGTACACCGGGGAGCTGTTTTTT.

V usage is TRBV5-4 and J usage is TRBJ2-3, with D perhaps being TRBD1 or TRBD2 (5 bases each). From germline, CDR1 is SGHNT and CDR2 YYREEE (reference sequence). The CDR3 has 15 amino acids. The germline V and J ends were trimmed by 0 bases and 4 bases, with 12 bases remaining between them. CDR3 nucleotides: TGTGCCAGCAGCTTGGTCGGGACGATCGCAGATACGCAGTATTTT. Its translation: CASSLVGTIADTQYF.

This sequence joins TRBV11-2 and TRBJ2-1; D remains ambiguous. Trimming took off 0 bases at V and 8 bases at J, with 11 bases between the two ends. Per germline, CDR1 SGHAT and CDR2 FQNNGV. The CDR3 is 14 residues long. The CDR3 spells CASSLDGPLDEQFF. CDR3 sequence (DNA): TGTGCCAGCAGCTTAGATGGGCCCCTCGATGAGCAGTTCTTC.

The chain joins TRBV30 to TRBJ2-5, with 11 bases fitting TRBD1. CDR1 GTSNPN and CDR2 SVGIG come from the germline V gene (reference sequence). This CDR3 is 19 amino acids long. J was trimmed by 4 bases and V by 3 bases; bases with no gene match: 19. The CDR3, as DNA: TGTGCCTGGAGGGACCGACCCGGGTGGGACAGGGGGGGAATAGAGACCCAGTACTTC. The encoded protein is CAWRDRPGWDRGGIETQYF.

This clone appeared once. The rearrangement joins TRBV28 to TRBJ2-3; TRBD2 aligns across 11 bases. The CDR3 runs 17 residues. Trimming at V came to 6 bases and at J to 2 bases, leaving 10 bases not matched to a gene. Germline loops: CDR1 MDHEN, CDR2 SYDVKM. Here the CDR3 reads CASSRRTSGRLTDTQYF. The CDR3, as DNA: TGTGCCAGCAGCCGAAGGACTAGCGGGCGCCTCACAGATACGCAGTATTTT. The full variable domain, its missing parts supplied by reference TRBV28 and TRBJ2-3, is DVKVTQSSRYLVKRTGEKVFLECVQDMDHENMFWYRQDPGLGLRLIYFSYDVKMKEKGDIPEGYSVSREKKERFSLILESASTNQTSMYLCASSRRTSGRLTDTQYFGPGTRLTVL.

The CDR3 DNA sequence: TGTGCCAGCTCAGCCATGCCCGAATTGTCTGGAAACACCATATATTTT. Translating it yields CASSAMPELSGNTIYF. The chain uses TRBV18 and TRBJ1-3; the D is unclear. The CDR3 runs 16 residues. Germline V gives CDR1 KGHSH, CDR2 LQKENI. V lost 5 bases and J lost 1, with 15 bases in between.

This sequence joins TRBV5-1 and TRBJ2-3, with 13 positions matching TRBD2. V dropped 0 bases and J dropped 6; count of bases not matched to a gene: 4. The CDR3 is 16 amino acids. Germline values: CDR1 SGHRS, CDR2 YFSETQ. The CDR3 is CASSLAGLAGVDTQYF. CDR3 in DNA: TGCGCCAGCAGCTTGGCAGGACTAGCGGGAGTGGATACGCAGTATTTT.

This clone was recorded once. The chain links TRBV18 to TRBJ1-2; 8 bases match TRBD1. The V and J ends lost 4 bases and 4 bases, in that order; junction bases with no gene match: 17. This CDR3 is 18 amino acids long. Germline V CDR1 and CDR2: KGHSH, LQKENI. Here the CDR3 reads CASSLSPGQALTPYGYTF. For the CDR3, the DNA is TGTGCCAGCTCACTGTCTCCGGGACAGGCCTTAACGCCCTATGGCTACACCTTC.

The gene calls are TRBV6-2 or TRBV6-3 and TRBJ1-5; the D is unclear. Germline V gene sequence: CDR1 MNHEY, CDR2 SVGEGT. This CDR3 has 15 residues. With 6 bases removed from V and 3 bases from J, the gap between germline ends came to 15 bases. The CDR3 reads CASRPLQRNNQPQHF. DNA for the CDR3: TGTGCCAGCAGACCTCTTCAGAGAAACAATCAGCCCCAGCATTTT.

J is TRBJ2-1 and V is TRBV5-1, with D perhaps matching TRBD1 or TRBD2 (5 bases each). Germline lookup yields CDR1 SGHRS and CDR2 YFSETQ. The CDR3 runs 15 residues. V lost 4 bases to trimming and J lost 4 bases, with 15 bases between them. The CDR3 nucleotides read TGCGCCAGCAGCCCACGGGACCCGTCTTACAATGAGCAGTTCTTC. This gives the protein CASSPRDPSYNEQFF.